These T cell receptor beta chains were read from a single sample in a study of Graves' ophthalmopathy and Graves' hyperthyroidism. In TCRdb, the multiplex PCR reads were re-called with MiXCR into one record per CDR3 protein. In the table there are 170,000 or so distinct CDR3 sequences, about 40% of which are singletons. Sequencing was performed on peripheral blood. All receptors derive from a middle-aged woman with Graves' ophthalmopathy. Each CDR3 is given with its conserved first and last residue. A D gene is named only where the DNA matches it firmly. The size field is filled for only some rows; it gives once, few, many or a size class.

j_call d_call clone_size v_call cdr3_length cdr3_aa cdr3_nt
TRBJ2-7 NA NA TRBV6-5 14 CASSYSRNSYEQYF TGTGCCAGCAGTTACTCGAGAAACTCCTACGAGCAGTACTTC
TRBJ2-7 NA NA TRBV10-3 13 CAISERPDYEQYF TGTGCCATCAGTGAGAGACCGGACTACGAGCAGTACTTC
TRBJ2-5 TRBD2 many TRBV6-2/TRBV6-3 16 CASSYKAGDVQETQYF TGTGCCAGCAGTTACAAAGCGGGAGACGTCCAAGAGACCCAGTACTTC
TRBJ1-3 TRBD1 once TRBV24-1 14 CATSSGTGGNTIYF TGTGCCACCAGCTCCGGGACAGGCGGAAACACCATATATTTT
TRBJ2-5 NA NA TRBV6-1 15 CASSRNRGGGETQYF TGTGCCAGCAGTAGAAATCGGGGAGGTGGTGAGACCCAGTACTTC
TRBJ2-7 TRBD2 many TRBV7-2 19 CASSLAPTSGRSNSYEQYF TGTGCCAGCAGCTTAGCTCCGACTAGCGGGAGGTCAAATTCCTACGAGCAGTACTTC
TRBJ2-7 NA NA TRBV27 16 CASRISGTGSSYEQYF TGTGCCAGCAGAATATCCGGAACAGGTAGCTCCTACGAGCAGTACTTC
TRBJ1-1 NA many TRBV28 12 CASSRTGTEAFF TGTGCCAGCAGCCGAACGGGCACTGAAGCTTTCTTT
TRBJ1-2 NA many TRBV12-3/TRBV12-4 15 CASSLSPRGEDGYTF TGTGCCAGCAGTTTATCACCCCGGGGGGAGGATGGCTACACCTTC
TRBJ1-6 TRBD1 many TRBV6-5 18 CASSYLRSGGNYNSPLHF TGTGCCAGCAGTTATCTGAGGTCAGGGGGCAATTATAATTCACCCCTCCACTTT
TRBJ2-5 NA many TRBV3-1 14 CASSQDWGEETQYF TGTGCCAGCAGCCAAGATTGGGGAGAGGAGACCCAGTACTTC
TRBJ2-7 NA many TRBV6-2/TRBV6-3 14 CASSPVQGYYEQYF TGTGCCAGCAGTCCCGTCCAGGGATACTACGAGCAGTACTTC
TRBJ2-7 NA NA TRBV28 14 CASSGGTGVDEQYF TGTGCCAGCAGTGGGGGGACCGGGGTTGACGAGCAGTACTTC
TRBJ1-2 NA many TRBV6-2/TRBV6-3 14 CASTNEGPTHGYTF TGTGCCAGCACCAACGAGGGTCCTACCCATGGCTACACCTTC
TRBJ2-7 NA NA TRBV7-2 14 CASSLGDIAYEQYF TGTGCCAGCAGCTTAGGGGACATAGCCTACGAGCAGTACTTC